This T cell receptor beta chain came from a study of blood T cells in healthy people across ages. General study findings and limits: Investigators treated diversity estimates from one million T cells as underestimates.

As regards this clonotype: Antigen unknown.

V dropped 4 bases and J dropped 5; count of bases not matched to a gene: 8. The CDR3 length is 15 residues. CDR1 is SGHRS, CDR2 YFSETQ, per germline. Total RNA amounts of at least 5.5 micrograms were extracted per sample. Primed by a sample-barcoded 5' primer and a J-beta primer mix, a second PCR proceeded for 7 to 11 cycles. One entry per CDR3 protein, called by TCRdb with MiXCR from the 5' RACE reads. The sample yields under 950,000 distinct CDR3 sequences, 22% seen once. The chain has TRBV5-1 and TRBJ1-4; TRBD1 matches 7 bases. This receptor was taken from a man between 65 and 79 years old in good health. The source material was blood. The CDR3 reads CASSVSQGINEKLFF. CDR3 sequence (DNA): TGCGCCAGCAGCGTCTCACAGGGGATCAATGAAAAACTGTTTTTT.